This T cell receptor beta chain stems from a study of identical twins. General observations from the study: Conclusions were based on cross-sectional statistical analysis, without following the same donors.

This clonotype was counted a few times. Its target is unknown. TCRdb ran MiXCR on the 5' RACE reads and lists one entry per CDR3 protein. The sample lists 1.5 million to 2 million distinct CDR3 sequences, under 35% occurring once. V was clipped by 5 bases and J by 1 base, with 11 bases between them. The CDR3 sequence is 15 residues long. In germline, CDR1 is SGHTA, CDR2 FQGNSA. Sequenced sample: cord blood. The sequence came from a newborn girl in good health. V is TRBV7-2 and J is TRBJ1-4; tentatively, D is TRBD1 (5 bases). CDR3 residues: CASSPTGLTNEKLFF. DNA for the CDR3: TGTGCCAGCAGCCCAACAGGTTTAACTAATGAAAAACTGTTTTTT.